Below, 32 T cell receptor beta chains from the same sample are listed, as sequenced in a study of cytomegalovirus exposure and HLA in healthy donors (dated by TCRdb to the late 2010s). The library was made by the immunoSEQ multiplex PCR assay. For the multiplex PCR, a mixture combining 60 forward primers for TCR Vbeta segments and 13 reverse primers for TCR Jbeta segments was used. TCRdb obtained this table from immuneACCESS and retained in-frame rearrangements with V and J assigned. These tables miss some clones; where compared with another copy, unresolved V genes account for less than half of the shortfall, and the remainder is unexplained. This sample holds over 100,000 clones; approximately 80% were observed only once. Together, the top ten hold 4.2% of the sample. The sequenced sample was PBMCs. These receptors were taken from a male donor in good health and CMV-seropositive.

This clone has more than one count but fewer than ten. J is TRBJ1-2 and V is TRBV2; D not resolved. CDR3 length: 16 residues. CDR1 is SNHLY, CDR2 FYNNEI, per germline. The germline V and J ends were trimmed by 0 bases and 3 bases, with 14 bases remaining between them. Written as DNA, the CDR3 is TGTGCCAGCAGTGAAGCGATGAAGAGGGCTCACTATGGCTACACCTTC. This sequence encodes CASSEAMKRAHYGYTF. The full variable domain, rest sourced from reference TRBV2 and TRBJ1-2, is EPEVTQTPSHQVTQMGQEVILRCVPISNHLYFYWYRQILGQKVEFLVSFYNNEISEKSEIFDDQFSVERPDGSNFTLKIRSTKLEDSAMYFCASSEAMKRAHYGYTFGSGTRLTVV.

The V call is TRBV12-5, the J call TRBJ2-3; D is perhaps TRBD2 (6 bases). The CDR3 is made up of 14 amino acids. V lost 1 base and J 3 bases, leaving 8 bases between the germline ends. Germline V gene sequence: CDR1 LGHNT, CDR2 FRNRAP. CDR3 residues: CASGLGLETDTQYF. The CDR3 bases are TGTGCTAGTGGTTTGGGACTAGAAACAGATACGCAGTATTTT.

V gene TRBV5-1 combines with J gene TRBJ2-2; a weak D match, TRBD2 (5 bases). Germline values: CDR1 SGHRS, CDR2 YFSETQ. Trimming removed 0 bases from V and 0 bases from J, with 6 bases in between. The CDR3 spans 15 residues. For the CDR3, the DNA is TGCGCCAGCAGCTTGGGAGGGACGAACACCGGGGAGCTGTTTTTT. Amino acids: CASSLGGTNTGELFF.

This clone showed up just a few times. CDR3 residues: CASGRGGAEQFF. Written as DNA, the CDR3 is TGCGCCAGCGGCCGGGGGGGAGCCGAGCAGTTCTTC. This chain uses TRBV5-1 with TRBJ2-1; 8 bases match TRBD2. The CDR3 totals 12 residues. V lost 7 bases to trimming and J lost 10 bases; unmatched junction nucleotides: 7. Germline loops: CDR1 SGHRS, CDR2 YFSETQ.

The genes are TRBV7-9 and TRBJ2-7, with TRBD1 matching over 8 bases. Trimming cost V 4 bases and J 3 bases; bases outside gene matches: 8. CDR3 length: 15 amino acids. Germline V gene data show CDR1 as SEHNR and CDR2 as FQNEAQ (reference sequence). The CDR3 here is CASSSGGQGFYEQYF. The CDR3 nucleotides are TGTGCCAGCAGCTCCGGAGGACAGGGTTTCTACGAGCAGTACTTC. The full variable domain, in which reference TRBV7-9 and TRBJ2-7 provide the parts outside the CDR3, is DTGVSQNPRHKITKRGQNVTFRCDPISEHNRLYWYRQTLGQGPEFLTYFQNEAQLEKSRLLSDRFSAERPKGSFSTLEIQRTEQGDSAMYLCASSSGGQGFYEQYFGPGTRLTVT.

The count of this clone is one. The rearrangement uses TRBV2 and TRBJ1-5; D is perhaps TRBD1 (6 bases). Germline V gives CDR1 SNHLY, CDR2 FYNNEI. V lost 8 bases and J lost 7, with 9 bases in between. CDR3 length: 11 amino acids. Here the CDR3 reads CASADRQPQHF. Here the CDR3 DNA reads TGTGCCAGCGCAGACAGGCAGCCCCAGCATTTT.

Comments on this clone: At one boundary the junction diverges from the germline segment, which might be a read error. The chain joins TRBV19 to TRBJ2-6; possibly TRBD1 for D (5 bases). CDR3 size: 16 residues. The germline V gene has CDR1 LNHDA and CDR2 SQIVND (reference sequence). CDR3 amino acids: CASSIDLSSGANGLTF. CDR3 nucleotide sequence: TGTGCCAGTAGTATAGATCTAAGCTCTGGGGCCAACGGCCTGACTTTC.

V gene TRBV6-1 combines with J gene TRBJ2-5; D uncertain. V lost 6 bases to trimming and J lost 5 bases, with 13 bases between them. The V gene's germline CDR1 is MNHNS and CDR2 SASEGT. The CDR3 is made up of 13 amino acids. As DNA, the CDR3 is TGTGCCAGCAGACTTTACCGAGAGGAGACCCAGTACTTC. Amino acids: CASRLYREETQYF.

Concerning this clone itself: At the DNA level, this CDR3 is encoded by other sequences in the same sample as well. The chain employs TRBV6-1 and TRBJ1-2, with TRBD1 identical over 9 bases. With 2 bases clipped from V and 8 bases from J, the junction kept 6 bases outside the gene matches. The germline gives CDR1 MNHNS, CDR2 SASEGT. The CDR3 has 14 residues. CDR3 sequence: CASSEMRTGEGYTF. CDR3 nucleotide sequence: TGTGCCAGCAGTGAAATGAGGACAGGGGAGGGCTACACCTTC.

The V gene is TRBV5-4, the J gene TRBJ2-5; 8 bases are shared with TRBD2. Germline loops: CDR1 SGHNT, CDR2 YYREEE (reference sequence). Trimming at V came to 4 bases and at J to 5 bases, leaving 10 bases not matched to a gene. There are 15 residues in the CDR3. CDR3 DNA: TGTGCCAGCAGCCTCGACCGGGAGGGCCTTGAGACCCAGTACTTC. As protein: CASSLDREGLETQYF.

The V call is TRBV6-5, the J call TRBJ2-4; the match to TRBD1 covers 7 bases. Germline V gene data show CDR1 as MNHEY and CDR2 as SVGAGI. The V and J ends lost 5 bases and 0 bases, in that order; junction bases with no gene match: 4. CDR3 size: 15 residues. This CDR3 is CASSRTGVAKNIQYF. In nucleotides, the CDR3 is TGTGCCAGCAGTAGAACAGGGGTAGCCAAAAACATTCAGTACTTC.

The J gene is TRBJ2-7, the V gene TRBV6-1, with D perhaps TRBD2 (6 bases). Germline CDR1 is MNHNS and CDR2 is SASEGT. With 10 bases removed from V and 11 bases from J, the gap between germline ends came to 18 bases. The CDR3 is made up of 11 amino acids. DNA of the CDR3: TGTGCCACCGGGCTTGGGAGGAGGAAGTACTTC. It yields the protein CATGLGRRKYF.

The V gene is TRBV6-4, the J gene TRBJ2-3; D is uncertain. CDR3 length: 14 residues. V lost 0 bases and J 0 bases, leaving 4 bases between the germline ends. Per germline, CDR1 MRHNA and CDR2 SNTAGT. CDR3 region: CASSDSASTDTQYF. The CDR3 DNA follows: TGTGCCAGCAGTGACTCGGCCAGCACAGATACGCAGTATTTT.

J is TRBJ1-1 and V is TRBV7-9; D may be TRBD1 (5 bases). There are 13 residues in the CDR3. V was pared by 4 bases and J by 6 bases, with 12 bases between. Germline values: CDR1 SEHNR, CDR2 FQNEAQ (reference sequence). For the CDR3, the DNA is TGTGCCAGCAGCTCTCCCAGGGAACCTGAAGCTTTCTTT. Protein product: CASSSPREPEAFF. Looking up the rest from reference TRBV7-9 and TRBJ1-1 gives the full variable domain: DTGVSQNPRHKITKRGQNVTFRCDPISEHNRLYWYRQTLGQGPEFLTYFQNEAQLEKSRLLSDRFSAERPKGSFSTLEIQRTEQGDSAMYLCASSSPREPEAFFGQGTRLTVV.

The chain combines TRBV9 with TRBJ2-5, with 8 bases identical to TRBD2. CDR3 length equals 15 residues. V gave up 4 bases and J gave up 5 bases; unmatched junction bases: 10. Germline values: CDR1 SGDLS, CDR2 YYNGEE. CDR3 sequence: CASSLSPGGAETQYF. The DNA for the CDR3 is TGTGCCAGCAGCTTGTCCCCGGGGGGGGCGGAGACCCAGTACTTC.

This clone was seen a single time. J is TRBJ1-1 and V is TRBV10-3, with a tentative D call TRBD1 (5 bases). From germline, CDR1 is ENHRY and CDR2 SYGVKD. V was pared by 10 bases and J by 4 bases, with 10 bases between. The CDR3 spans 11 residues. CDR3 nucleotides: TGTGCCAGCGGGGGGGGCACTGAAGCTTTCTTT. It yields the protein CASGGGTEAFF.

This clone came up once. The chain couples TRBV12-5 to TRBJ2-3; TRBD2 is a possible D gene (6 bases). This CDR3 region has 15 residues. The V gene lost 6 bases and the J gene lost 3 bases, with 16 bases spanning the gap. Germline V gene sequence: CDR1 LGHNT, CDR2 FRNRAP. CDR3 in DNA: TGTGCTAGTGGGACCGGGACTGGCGAAACAGATACGCAGTATTTT. Its translation: CASGTGTGETDTQYF. Full variable domain (rest looked up from reference TRBV12-5 and TRBJ2-3): DARVTQTPRHKVTEMGQEVTMRCQPILGHNTVFWYRQTMMQGLELLAYFRNRAPLDDSGMPKDRFSAEMPDATLATLKIQPSEPRDSAVYFCASGTGTGETDTQYFGPGTRLTVL.

The V call is TRBV28, the J call TRBJ2-7; 7 nucleotides line up with TRBD2. The CDR3 has 16 amino acids. V shed 1 base and J 3 bases; nucleotides not matched to a gene: 9. Germline assignment: CDR1 MDHEN and CDR2 SYDVKM. CDR3 nucleotide sequence: TGTGCCAGCAGTTTATTACACCGGGACTATATCTACGAGCAGTACTTC. It specifies CASSLLHRDYIYEQYF.

The chain recombines TRBV11-2 with TRBJ1-5; TRBD1 is a possible D gene (6 bases). Germline CDR1 and CDR2: SGHAT and FQNNGV. The V gene lost 5 bases and the J gene lost 4 bases, with 24 bases spanning the gap. The CDR3 sequence is 18 residues long. This CDR3 is CASSEYGGGLAGNQPQHF. The CDR3 region has the DNA TGTGCCAGCAGCGAATACGGGGGGGGCTTAGCGGGGAATCAGCCCCAGCATTTT. Variable domain in full (rest from reference TRBV11-2 and TRBJ1-5): EAGVAQSPRYKIIEKRQSVAFWCNPISGHATLYWYQQILGQGPKLLIQFQNNGVVDDSQLPKDRFSAERLKGVDSTLKIQPAKLEDSAVYLCASSEYGGGLAGNQPQHFGDGTRLSIL.

The V call is TRBV6-5, the J call TRBJ1-2, with 8 bases aligning to TRBD1. This CDR3 has 13 amino acids. Trimming at V came to 4 bases and at J to 3 bases, leaving 1 base not matched to a gene. The germline CDR1 and CDR2 sequences are MNHEY and SVGAGI. CDR3 sequence (DNA): TGTGCCAGCAGTTTACAGGGGGACTATGGCTACACCTTC. Translated: CASSLQGDYGYTF.

The genes are TRBV6-1 and TRBJ2-5, with 7 bases identical to TRBD2. V lost 10 bases, J lost 4 bases, and 6 bases stayed unmatched. The CDR3 has 12 residues. Per germline, CDR1 MNHNS and CDR2 SASEGT. The CDR3 region has the DNA TGTGCCATCAGACTAGCCTCAGAGACCCAGTACTTC. Translating gives CAIRLASETQYF.

This chain connects TRBV7-9 to TRBJ1-2; 11 bases agree with TRBD1. Germline V gene lookup returns CDR1 SEHNR and CDR2 FQNEAQ (reference sequence). The CDR3 has 14 residues. V shed 1 base and J 7 bases; nucleotides not matched to a gene: 2. The CDR3 is CASSLEDRGLGYTF. For the CDR3, the DNA is TGTGCCAGCAGCTTAGAGGACAGGGGGCTTGGCTACACCTTC.

The V gene is TRBV28, the J gene TRBJ1-2; weak D call: TRBD1 (5 bases). CDR3 length equals 13 residues. Trimming shortened V by 8 bases and J by 2 bases, and 12 bases separated the two germline ends. Germline V gives CDR1 MDHEN, CDR2 SYDVKM. The CDR3 reads CASSGLLNYGYTF. As DNA, the CDR3 is TGTGCCAGCTCGGGACTCCTAAACTATGGCTACACCTTC.

The chain combines TRBV2 with TRBJ2-2; 10 positions agree with TRBD2. The germline CDR1 and CDR2 sequences are SNHLY and FYNNEI. With 7 bases clipped from V and 6 bases from J, the junction kept 5 bases outside the gene matches. This CDR3 spans 14 amino acids. The DNA of the CDR3 is TGTGCCAGCAAGGAGCGGGGGGGAGCCGGGGAGCTGTTTTTT. It encodes CASKERGGAGELFF.

The chain carries TRBV28 and TRBJ2-7; no clear D gene. V lost 10 bases to trimming and J lost 4 bases, with 17 bases between them. CDR3 length: 13 amino acids. Germline CDR1 reads MDHEN; CDR2 reads SYDVKM. The CDR3 here is CAILKTPGYEQYF. CDR3 nucleotide sequence: TGTGCCATCCTTAAAACCCCGGGTTACGAGCAGTACTTC.

The sample holds a few counts of this clone. The rearrangement uses TRBV15 and TRBJ1-4, with a possible D match to TRBD1 (5 bases). Germline CDR1 LNHNV, CDR2 YYDKDF (reference sequence). The CDR3 is made up of 13 amino acids. V was pared by 10 bases and J by 1 base, with 10 bases between. The CDR3 sequence: CASGHLTNEKLFF. The CDR3 coding sequence is TGTGCCAGCGGACACCTAACTAATGAAAAACTGTTTTTT.

This clone showed up just a few times. The CDR3: CASSVNNRAFF. The CDR3 nucleotides are TGTGCCAGCAGTGTGAATAACCGGGCTTTCTTT. V usage is TRBV28 and J usage is TRBJ1-1; D is unresolved. The CDR3 runs to 11 residues. Deletions cut 5 bases from V and 11 bases from J, with 12 bases between. CDR1 MDHEN and CDR2 SYDVKM come from the germline V gene.

This chain connects TRBV15 to TRBJ1-1; D remains unclear. This CDR3 is built from 15 residues. CDR1 is LNHNV, CDR2 YYDKDF, per germline (reference sequence). The ends were cut back, 0 bases at V and 0 bases at J, with 8 bases in the middle. The CDR3 nucleotides read TGTGCCACCAGCAGAGATGCGGGTGTGAACACTGAAGCTTTCTTT. This sequence encodes CATSRDAGVNTEAFF.

The chain employs TRBV6-6 and TRBJ2-5, with D hard to call. Trimming stripped 2 bases from V and 7 bases from J, with 8 bases between. Germline CDR1 is MNHNY and CDR2 is SVGAGI (reference sequence). This CDR3 comprises 12 residues. CDR3 in DNA: TGTGCCAGCAGTTACCCCTCGGGGACCCAGTACTTC. Translating it yields CASSYPSGTQYF.

The rearrangement links TRBV10-3 to TRBJ2-7; perhaps TRBD2 as D (5 bases). Per germline, CDR1 ENHRY and CDR2 SYGVKD. The CDR3 runs to 13 residues. The ends were cut back, 10 bases at V and 5 bases at J, with 18 bases in the middle. The CDR3 reads CATGPTPSHEQYF. The CDR3 DNA follows: TGTGCCACTGGACCTACGCCTAGCCACGAGCAGTACTTC.

The chain has TRBV27 and TRBJ2-7; D perhaps matches TRBD1 (7 bases). The CDR3 has 15 amino acids. Trimming left V 5 bases short and J 3 bases short, with 17 bases between. Per germline, CDR1 MNHEY and CDR2 SMNVEV (reference sequence). CDR3 residues: CASSQRAGGYYEQYF. The DNA for the CDR3 is TGTGCCAGCAGTCAGAGGGCAGGGGGGTACTACGAGCAGTACTTC.

V usage is TRBV5-8 and J usage is TRBJ2-2, with D tentatively TRBD2 (5 bases). Germline V gives CDR1 SGHTS, CDR2 YDEGEE. Trimming took off 4 bases at V and 4 bases at J, with 14 bases between the two ends. This CDR3 comprises 15 residues. CDR3 amino acids: CASSLGLHFTGELFF. The CDR3 nucleotides read TGTGCCAGCAGCCTAGGACTTCACTTCACCGGGGAGCTGTTTTTT.